The rows below give T cell receptor beta chains drawn from one sample of a study of shared clonotypes between healthy human individuals. The assay was immunoSEQ multiplex PCR, and TCRdb's table has in-frame clones only and misses some. The table lists some 2,500,000 clones, about nine tenths of them singletons, with around 0.4% in the top ten. The material sequenced was naive CD4+ T cells from PBMCs. The origin of the receptors is a man between 18 and 29 years old in good health. Some clones in this sample may be carry-over from other donors' samples. The CDR3 runs from the conserved cysteine through the conserved F or W. A D gene is named only where the DNA matches it firmly. Some rows mark clone size as missing; the rest say once, few, many or name a class of expanded clone.

clone_size,d_call,j_call,v_call,cdr3_nt,cdr3_aa
.,.,TRBJ1-2,TRBV20-1,TGCAGTGCCGGCGGGGGGGGCGGCTACACCTTC,CSAGGGGGYTF
.,.,TRBJ2-3,TRBV5-8,TGTGCCAGCAGCCTGAACACAGATACGCAGTATTTT,CASSLNTDTQYF
.,.,TRBJ2-7,TRBV11-2,TGTGCCAGCACCAAAGGCGGTAGCTTGACCCCCTACGAGCAGTACTTC,CASTKGGSLTPYEQYF
once,.,TRBJ2-7,TRBV5-8,TGTGCCAGCAGCCCGGTGGGGCGATCCTACGAGCAGTACTTC,CASSPVGRSYEQYF
.,TRBD1,TRBJ2-6,TRBV5-1,TGCGCCAGCAGCTTGGTGGGACAGCCATCTGGGGCCAACGTCCTGACTTTC,CASSLVGQPSGANVLTF
.,.,TRBJ2-1,TRBV9,TGTGCCAGCAGCGTAGATGGGGACGTAGCCTACAATGAGCAGTTCTTC,CASSVDGDVAYNEQFF
.,.,TRBJ2-5,TRBV5-1,TGCGCCAGCAGCTTGGGAGGGAAGGAGACCCAGTACTTC,CASSLGGKETQYF
.,.,TRBJ1-3,TRBV6-6,TGTGCCAGCAGTCCCTCAACTGACAGGATTGGAAACACCATATATTTT,CASSPSTDRIGNTIYF
.,TRBD1,TRBJ2-3,TRBV12-5,TGTGCTAGTGGTTTGTCCAGGGGGCTCGCAGATACGCAGTATTTT,CASGLSRGLADTQYF
.,.,TRBJ1-3,TRBV9,TGTGCCAGCAGCGTAGACAGGGTGGGAAGAAACACCATATATTTT,CASSVDRVGRNTIYF
few,.,TRBJ1-2,TRBV15,TGTGCCACCAGCAGAGGGGAGGACTATGGCTACACCTTC,CATSRGEDYGYTF
.,TRBD1,TRBJ2-3,TRBV9,TGTGCCAGCAGCGTAGGTGACAGGGGCACAGATACGCAGTATTTT,CASSVGDRGTDTQYF
.,TRBD1,TRBJ2-2,TRBV13,TGTGCCAGCAGCCAGACAGGGGCGAGGACCGGGGAGCTGTTTTTT,CASSQTGARTGELFF
.,.,TRBJ1-5,TRBV28,TGTGCCAGCAGTTCCATCTATCAGCCCCAGCATTTT,CASSSIYQPQHF
.,.,TRBJ1-1,TRBV18,TGTGCCAGCTCACCTTCGCCTGCCGGGCAAGGTGAAGCTTTCTTT,CASSPSPAGQGEAFF
.,.,TRBJ2-5,TRBV27,TGTGCCAGCAGCCCCCGGGGAGAGACCCAGTACTTC,CASSPRGETQYF
.,.,TRBJ2-2,TRBV18,TGTGCCAGCTCACCCGACCGGACAGACATCACCGGGGAGCTGTTTTTT,CASSPDRTDITGELFF
.,.,TRBJ2-2,TRBV25-1,TGTGCCAGCAGTCCGGGCTCCAACACCGGGGAGCTGTTTTTT,CASSPGSNTGELFF
.,.,TRBJ2-7,TRBV19,TGTGCCAGTAGTATACAGGGCCCATACGAGCAGTACTTC,CASSIQGPYEQYF
.,TRBD2,TRBJ2-1,TRBV7-2,TGTGCCAGCAGTCTAGGACTAGCGGGAAGTCGGCAGTTCTTC,CASSLGLAGSRQFF
.,TRBD1,TRBJ2-7,TRBV14,TGTGCCAGCAGCCCCCGGGACAGGGGCCGCTACGAGCAGTACTTC,CASSPRDRGRYEQYF
few,.,TRBJ2-1,TRBV10-3,TGTGCCATCAGCTCTACGGTACTGGAGCAGTTCTTC,CAISSTVLEQFF
.,TRBD2,TRBJ2-4,TRBV4-1,TGCGCCAGCAGCTTGGGGGGGATAGCCAAAAACATTCAGTACTTC,CASSLGGIAKNIQYF
few,.,TRBJ1-2,TRBV4-2,TGTGCCAGCAGCCGGGAATTGGCAGGTTCTAACTATGGCTACACCTTC,CASSRELAGSNYGYTF
.,.,TRBJ2-6,TRBV7-9,TGTGCCAGCAGGGGACCTGGGGCCAACGTCCTGACTTTC,CASRGPGANVLTF
.,.,TRBJ1-1,TRBV6-1,TGTGCCAGCAGCCCCACTACCGGGACCGCGGGTGAAGCTTTCTTT,CASSPTTGTAGEAFF
.,.,TRBJ2-7,TRBV5-4,TGTGCCAGCAGCTTGGCCGGGGGCCGTTCCTACGAGCAGTACTTC,CASSLAGGRSYEQYF
.,.,TRBJ2-1,TRBV7-3,TGTGCCAGCAGCCACTCGAATTCGAACTACAATGAGCAGTTCTTC,CASSHSNSNYNEQFF
.,.,TRBJ2-6,TRBV5-1,TGCGCCAGCAGCTTAATGGCAGATGCCCTCGGGGCCAACGTCCTGACTTTC,CASSLMADALGANVLTF
.,.,TRBJ2-1,TRBV9,TGTGCCAGCAGCGTAGCGTTTGGCGGGATCCTCAATGAGCAGTTCTTC,CASSVAFGGILNEQFF
.,TRBD2,TRBJ2-1,TRBV5-1,TGCGCCAGCAGCTTCTCTAGCGGGAGCTACAATGAGCAGTTCTTC,CASSFSSGSYNEQFF
.,.,TRBJ1-5,TRBV5-6,TGTGCCAGCAGCTTGTGGCGGGGCCCACAGCCCCAGCATTTT,CASSLWRGPQPQHF
.,.,TRBJ2-7,TRBV30,TGTGCCTGGAGTGTTAGACAGGGAGGCCACGAGCAGTACTTC,CAWSVRQGGHEQYF
.,TRBD2,TRBJ2-3,TRBV2,TGTGCCAGCAGTCCTCTAGCGGGAGACACAGATACGCAGTATTTT,CASSPLAGDTDTQYF
.,.,TRBJ1-5,TRBV15,TGTGCCACCAGCCCCCAAGACAGACATCAGCCCCAGCATTTT,CATSPQDRHQPQHF
.,.,TRBJ1-2,TRBV7-3,TGTGCCAGCAGACAAGCAGGGGCTCTCACCTTC,CASRQAGALTF
.,.,TRBJ1-5,TRBV5-6,TGTGCCAGCAGCTCATTCCAGGGGCGAATTAGTAGCAATCAGCCCCAGCATTTT,CASSSFQGRISSNQPQHF
.,TRBD2,TRBJ2-7,TRBV29-1,TGCAGCGTTCAAGTAGCGGGCCGCTCCTACGAGCAGTACTTC,CSVQVAGRSYEQYF
.,TRBD1,TRBJ1-5,TRBV7-8,TGTGCCAGCAGCTTGTATATCTGGGACAGCCTCAATCAGCCCCAGCATTTT,CASSLYIWDSLNQPQHF
.,.,TRBJ2-2,TRBV4-1,TGCGCCAGCAGCCACCGGTGGGGGGACCCCGGGGAGCTGTTTTTT,CASSHRWGDPGELFF
.,.,TRBJ1-2,TRBV5-1,TGCGCCAGCAGCCCCACGATTACAGGGAATGGCTACACCTTC,CASSPTITGNGYTF
.,.,TRBJ2-7,TRBV5-1,TGCGCCAGCAGCACGCCGGGGTACGAGCAGTACTTC,CASSTPGYEQYF
.,.,TRBJ2-1,TRBV14,TGTGCCAGCAGCCCCCCGATGAGTGGCGGGTACAATGAGCAGTTCTTC,CASSPPMSGGYNEQFF
.,.,TRBJ2-5,TRBV5-1,TGCGCCAGCAGCTTGGGGGCAGGGGTAGAGACCCAGTACTTC,CASSLGAGVETQYF
.,.,TRBJ2-3,TRBV5-1,TGCGCCAGCAGCTTGGGGCCAGCGGAAGGGACAGATACGCAGTATTTT,CASSLGPAEGTDTQYF
.,TRBD2,TRBJ2-1,TRBV7-2,TGTGCCAGCAGCTTAGTAGCGGGAGGGGGTGAGCAGTTCTTC,CASSLVAGGGEQFF
.,TRBD2,TRBJ2-3,TRBV5-4,TGTGCCAGCAACATACGACTAGCGGGAGAGTACGATACGCAGTATTTT,CASNIRLAGEYDTQYF
.,TRBD1,TRBJ1-1,TRBV28,TGTGCCATAACACAGGGGGCGCTTACTGAAGCTTTCTTT,CAITQGALTEAFF
.,.,TRBJ2-2,TRBV5-3,TGTGCCAGAAGCTTCCCCGGGGAGCTGTTTTTT,CARSFPGELFF
.,.,TRBJ2-2,TRBV4-1,TGTGCCAGCAGCTTTGGCCAGGGGCGGGGCACCGGGGAGCTGTTTTTT,CASSFGQGRGTGELFF
.,.,TRBJ1-1,TRBV6-5,TGTGCCACGGCCCATTTTCGAGAGAACACTGAAGCTTTCTTT,CATAHFRENTEAFF
.,.,TRBJ2-5,TRBV14,TGTGCCAGCAGCCAAGATGCACAGGGCAAGACCCAGTACTTC,CASSQDAQGKTQYF
.,.,TRBJ2-7,TRBV9,TGTGCCAGCAGCGCCCATCCCTCCTACGAGCAGTACTTC,CASSAHPSYEQYF
.,.,TRBJ2-5,TRBV12-1,TGTGCCAGCAGCTTTAAGCGGTACCAAGAGACCCAGTACTTC,CASSFKRYQETQYF
.,.,TRBJ1-5,TRBV7-8,TGTGCCAGCAGCTTAGGGCAGGACTACAATCAGCCCCAGCATTTT,CASSLGQDYNQPQHF
.,.,TRBJ1-2,TRBV7-9,TGTGCCAGCAGCCAAGGGGAGAGATATGGCTACACCTTC,CASSQGERYGYTF
.,.,TRBJ2-1,TRBV6-4,TGTGCCAGCAGTGATGGGGGGGCCCTGGGGTACAATGAGCAGTTCTTC,CASSDGGALGYNEQFF
.,TRBD2,TRBJ2-2,TRBV9,TGTGCCAGCAGCGTAGCTCCCCGGGAGGACACCGGGGAGCTGTTTTTT,CASSVAPREDTGELFF
.,TRBD1,TRBJ1-4,TRBV18,TGTGCCAGCTCACACAGGGGTGAAAATGAAAAACTGTTTTTT,CASSHRGENEKLFF
.,.,TRBJ1-1,TRBV7-2,TGTGCCAGCAGCTCGGGGAGTCAGGACACTGAAGCTTTCTTT,CASSSGSQDTEAFF